Reported below is one TCR beta chain. This specimen belongs to a study of blood T cell repertoires in COVID-19. Study at large: From T cells, B-cell-depleted T cells, or PBMCs came the material, which was cDNA or gDNA.

Germline trimming cut 4 bases from V and 8 bases from J; bases unmatched to any gene: 10. The CDR3 is 14 amino acids. Germline V lookup: CDR1 MGHDK, CDR2 SYGVNS. Some clones are missing from TCRdb's copy, which holds only in-frame ones; the method was immunoSEQ multiplex PCR. Of about 200,000 clones listed, approximately 88% are singletons. The chain employs TRBV25-1 and TRBJ1-2; 7 positions agree with TRBD1. The sample comprised peripheral blood. The TCR comes from a man aged 40-49 years with acute or convalescent COVID-19. CDR3 sequence (DNA): TGTGCCAGCAGTGGCCCGACAGGGCCGAGGGGCTACACCTTC. It is translated as CASSGPTGPRGYTF.